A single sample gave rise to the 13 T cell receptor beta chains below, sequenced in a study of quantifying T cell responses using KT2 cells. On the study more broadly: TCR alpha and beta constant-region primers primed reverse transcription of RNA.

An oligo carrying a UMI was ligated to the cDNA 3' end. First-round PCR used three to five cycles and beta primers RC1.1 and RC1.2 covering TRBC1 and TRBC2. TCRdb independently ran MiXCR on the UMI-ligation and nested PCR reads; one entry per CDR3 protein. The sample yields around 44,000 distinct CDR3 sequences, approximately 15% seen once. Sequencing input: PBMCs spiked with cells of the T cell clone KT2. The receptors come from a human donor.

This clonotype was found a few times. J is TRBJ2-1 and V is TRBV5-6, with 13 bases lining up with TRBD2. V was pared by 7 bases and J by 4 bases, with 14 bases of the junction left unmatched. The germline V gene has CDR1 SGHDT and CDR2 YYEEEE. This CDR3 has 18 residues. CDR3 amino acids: CASSPTSGRTVAYNEQFF. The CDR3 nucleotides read TGTGCCAGCTCCCCGACTAGCGGGAGGACTGTAGCATACAATGAGCAGTTCTTC.

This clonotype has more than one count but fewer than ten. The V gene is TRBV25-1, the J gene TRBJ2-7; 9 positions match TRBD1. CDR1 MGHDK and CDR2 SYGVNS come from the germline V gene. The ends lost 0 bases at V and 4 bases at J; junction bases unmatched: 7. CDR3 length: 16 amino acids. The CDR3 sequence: CASSEYSGTGRYEQYF. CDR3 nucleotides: TGTGCCAGCAGTGAATATAGTGGGACAGGGAGGTACGAGCAGTACTTC.

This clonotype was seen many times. The CDR3 spells CASRSGRSDTGELFF. In DNA form, the CDR3 reads TGTGCCAGCAGATCAGGACGGAGTGACACCGGGGAGCTGTTTTTT. This chain links TRBV12-3 or TRBV12-4 with TRBJ2-2; no definite D call. Trimming stripped 6 bases from V and 3 bases from J, with 14 bases between. The CDR3 totals 15 residues.

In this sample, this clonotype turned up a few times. The CDR3 region is CAAYRAGGYTF. The CDR3 DNA follows: TGTGCCGCGTACAGGGCAGGGGGCTACACCTTC. The chain has TRBV3-1 and TRBJ1-2, with D maybe TRBD1 (6 bases). CDR1 and CDR2 (germline): LGHDT, YNNKEL (reference sequence). CDR3 size: 11 residues. V dropped 11 bases and J dropped 8 bases, with 15 bases sitting between them.

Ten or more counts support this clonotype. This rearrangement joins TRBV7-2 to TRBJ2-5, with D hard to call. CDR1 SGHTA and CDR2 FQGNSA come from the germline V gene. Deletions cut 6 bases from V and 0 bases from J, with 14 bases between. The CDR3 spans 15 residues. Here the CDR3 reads CASRSFESDQETQYF. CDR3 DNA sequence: TGTGCCAGCAGAAGCTTCGAGTCGGACCAAGAGACCCAGTACTTC.

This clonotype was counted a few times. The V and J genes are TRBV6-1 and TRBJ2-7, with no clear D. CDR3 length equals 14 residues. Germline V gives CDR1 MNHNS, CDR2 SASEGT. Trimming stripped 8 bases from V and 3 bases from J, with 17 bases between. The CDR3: CASRVWTDLYEQYF. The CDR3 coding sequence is TGTGCCAGCCGGGTCTGGACCGATCTCTACGAGCAGTACTTC.

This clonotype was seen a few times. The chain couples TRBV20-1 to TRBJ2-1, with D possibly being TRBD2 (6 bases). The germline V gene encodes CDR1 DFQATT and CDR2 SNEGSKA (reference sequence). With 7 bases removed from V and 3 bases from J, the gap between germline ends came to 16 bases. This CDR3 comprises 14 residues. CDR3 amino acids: CSVSRRDFYNEQFF. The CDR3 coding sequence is TGCAGTGTCAGCCGACGGGACTTCTACAATGAGCAGTTCTTC.

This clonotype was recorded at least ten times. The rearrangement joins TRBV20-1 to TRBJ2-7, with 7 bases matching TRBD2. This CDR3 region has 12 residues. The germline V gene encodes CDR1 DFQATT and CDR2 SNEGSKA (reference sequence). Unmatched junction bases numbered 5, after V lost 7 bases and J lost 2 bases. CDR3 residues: CSGSGETYEQYF. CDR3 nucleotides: TGCAGTGGGAGCGGGGAAACCTACGAGCAGTACTTC.

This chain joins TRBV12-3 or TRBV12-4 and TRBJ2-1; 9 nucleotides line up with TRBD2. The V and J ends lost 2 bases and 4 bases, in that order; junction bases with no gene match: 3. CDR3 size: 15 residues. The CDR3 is CASSLQTSGYNEQFF. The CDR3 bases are TGTGCCAGCAGTTTACAGACTAGCGGTTACAATGAGCAGTTCTTC.

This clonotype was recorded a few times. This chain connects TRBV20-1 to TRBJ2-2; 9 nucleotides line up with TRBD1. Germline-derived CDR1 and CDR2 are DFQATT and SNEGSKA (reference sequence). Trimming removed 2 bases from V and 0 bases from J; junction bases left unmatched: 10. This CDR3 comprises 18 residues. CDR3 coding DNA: TGCAGTGCTAGACCACCCACCGGGACAGGGTCGAACACCGGGGAGCTGTTTTTT. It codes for CSARPPTGTGSNTGELFF.

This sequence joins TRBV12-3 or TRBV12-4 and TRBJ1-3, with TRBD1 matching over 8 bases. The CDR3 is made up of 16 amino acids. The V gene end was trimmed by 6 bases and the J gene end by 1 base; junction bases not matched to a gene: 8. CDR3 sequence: CASSLSYRGSGNTIYF. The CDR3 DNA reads TGTGCCAGCAGCTTATCCTACAGGGGGTCTGGAAACACCATATATTTT.

The CDR3 coding sequence is TGTGCCAGCAGCCAAGCGGGAGAAGAGACCCAGTACTTC. Protein sequence: CASSQAGEETQYF. The rearrangement joins TRBV4-2 to TRBJ2-5; TRBD2 might be the D (6 bases). Trimming removed 1 base at V and 3 bases at J, with 6 bases between. Germline-derived CDR1 and CDR2 are LGHNA and YNFKEQ. The CDR3 covers 13 residues.

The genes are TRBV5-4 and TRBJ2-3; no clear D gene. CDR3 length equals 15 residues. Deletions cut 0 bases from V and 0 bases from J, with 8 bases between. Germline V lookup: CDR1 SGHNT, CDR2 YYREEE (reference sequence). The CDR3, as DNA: TGTGCCAGCAGCTTGGCCGTAGACAGCACAGATACGCAGTATTTT. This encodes CASSLAVDSTDTQYF.